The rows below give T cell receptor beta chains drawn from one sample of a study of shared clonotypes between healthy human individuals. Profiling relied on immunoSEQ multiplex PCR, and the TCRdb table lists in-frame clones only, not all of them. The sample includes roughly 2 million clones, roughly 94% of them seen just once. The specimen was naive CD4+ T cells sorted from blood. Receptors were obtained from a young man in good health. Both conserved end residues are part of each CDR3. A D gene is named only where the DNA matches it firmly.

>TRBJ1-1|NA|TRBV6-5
CASSPRRGLNTEAFF
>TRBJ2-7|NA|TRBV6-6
CASTEGKTYEQYF
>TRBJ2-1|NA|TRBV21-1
CASSKALYRTYNEQFF
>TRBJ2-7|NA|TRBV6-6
CASSYSRGEQYF
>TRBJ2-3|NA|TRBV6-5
CASSYSRWDTQYF
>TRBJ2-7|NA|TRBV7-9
CATTGRETYEQYF
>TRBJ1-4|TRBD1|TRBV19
CASSTGQNEKLFF
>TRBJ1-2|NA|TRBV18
CASSPDSRNQGYGYTF
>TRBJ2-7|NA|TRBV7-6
CASSSPTGTEQYF
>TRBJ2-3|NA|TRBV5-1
CASSTGLGSTDTQYF
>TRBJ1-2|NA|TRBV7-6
CASSLRGDNGYTF
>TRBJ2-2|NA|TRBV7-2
CASSPTLITGELFF
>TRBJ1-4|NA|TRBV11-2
CASSLFQGKGEKLFF
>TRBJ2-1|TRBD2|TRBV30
CAWNRLAGGGGPYNEQFF
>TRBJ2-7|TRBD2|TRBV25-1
CASSTGTSGRVAYEQYF
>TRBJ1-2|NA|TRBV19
CASLPLQLYGYTF
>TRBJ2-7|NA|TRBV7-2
CASSLEMYLGEQYF